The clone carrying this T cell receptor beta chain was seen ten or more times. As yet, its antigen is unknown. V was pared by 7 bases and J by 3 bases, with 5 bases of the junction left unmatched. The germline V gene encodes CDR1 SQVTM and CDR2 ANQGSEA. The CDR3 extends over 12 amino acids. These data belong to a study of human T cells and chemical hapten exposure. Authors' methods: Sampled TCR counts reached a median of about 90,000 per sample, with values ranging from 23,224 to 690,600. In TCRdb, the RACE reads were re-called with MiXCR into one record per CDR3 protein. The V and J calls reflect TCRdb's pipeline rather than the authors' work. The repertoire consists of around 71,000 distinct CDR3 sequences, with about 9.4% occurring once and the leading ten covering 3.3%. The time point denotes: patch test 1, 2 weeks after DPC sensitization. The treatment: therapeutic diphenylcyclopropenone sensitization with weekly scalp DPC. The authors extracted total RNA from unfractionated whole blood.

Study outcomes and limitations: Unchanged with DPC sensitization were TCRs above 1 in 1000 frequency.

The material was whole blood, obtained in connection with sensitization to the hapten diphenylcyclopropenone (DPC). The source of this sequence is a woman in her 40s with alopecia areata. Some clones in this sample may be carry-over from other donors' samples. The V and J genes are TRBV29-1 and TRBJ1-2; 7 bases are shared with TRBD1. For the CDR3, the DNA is TGCAGCGACCGGACAGGACACTATGGCTACACCTTC. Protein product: CSDRTGHYGYTF.